Below, 28 T cell receptor beta chains from the same sample are listed, as sequenced in a study of Ad26.COV2.S vaccination and SARS-CoV-2 variants. Generated by immunoSEQ multiplex PCR, the TCRdb table keeps only in-frame clones and is missing some. Of more than 400,000 clones in the sample, around 90% were seen once. Indicated treatment: 15 to 20 received Ad26.COV2.S at low or high dose, single or two shots; about 5 received placebo; per-sample allocation not given. All samples were drawn on day 63, counting from the first vaccine or placebo injection. The starting material was peripheral blood, obtained in a trial of Ad26.COV2.S vaccine versus placebo. All receptors derive from a person aged 18-65 years who received the Ad26.COV2.S COVID-19 vaccine or a placebo.

This clone was seen a handful of times. The genes are TRBV3-1 (or the pseudogene TRBV3-2) and TRBJ1-1; perhaps TRBD1 as D (5 bases). Germline values: CDR1 LGHDT, CDR2 YNNKEL (reference sequence). The CDR3 has 15 amino acids. Trimming removed 3 bases from V and 3 bases from J, with 14 bases in between. The CDR3 loop is CASSHVRGGDTEAFF. CDR3 sequence (DNA): TGTGCCAGCAGCCATGTAAGGGGAGGGGACACTGAAGCTTTCTTT.

CDR3 sequence reads: CASSLTPASTGELFF. In DNA form, the CDR3 reads TGTGCCAGCAGTTTAACTCCAGCAAGCACCGGGGAGCTGTTTTTT. This sequence joins TRBV27 and TRBJ2-2, with D unresolved. V lost 2 bases to trimming and J lost 4 bases, with 11 bases between them. The CDR3 extends over 15 amino acids. Per the germline V gene, CDR1 is MNHEY and CDR2 is SMNVEV (reference sequence).

This clone was seen more than once but under ten times. The genes are TRBV4-2 and TRBJ2-1; 11 nucleotides line up with TRBD2. This CDR3 has 17 amino acids. The ends lost 3 bases at V and 6 bases at J; junction bases unmatched: 10. The V gene's germline CDR1 is LGHNA and CDR2 YNFKEQ. The CDR3 region has the DNA TGTGCCAGCAGCCAGGCCTCACTAGCGGGAGAAGCCAATGAGCAGTTCTTC. Amino acids: CASSQASLAGEANEQFF.

This clone was seen a single time. The rearrangement links TRBV4-2 to TRBJ1-4; D is possibly TRBD1 (5 bases). The germline V gene encodes CDR1 LGHNA and CDR2 YNFKEQ. The length of the CDR3 is 16 residues. V was shortened by 1 base and J by 8 bases, with 17 bases between the two germline ends. The CDR3 coding sequence is TGTGCCAGCAGCCAAGTCGGTGAGGGGAATTCCGAAAAACTGTTTTTT. Translation gives CASSQVGEGNSEKLFF.

The rearrangement uses TRBV7-9 and TRBJ2-3; D is perhaps TRBD1 or TRBD2 (5 bases each). Trimming pared 5 bases from V and 6 bases from J, leaving 27 bases between. CDR1 SEHNR and CDR2 FQNEAQ come from the germline V gene (reference sequence). This CDR3 region has 18 residues. The CDR3 nucleotides are TGTGCCAGCAGCCCATCAGTTGGGACCGCCGCCGCCACTGATACGCAGTATTTT. Translated, it gives CASSPSVGTAAATDTQYF.

This clone was detected only once. The chain recombines TRBV9 with TRBJ2-3; D remains unclear. There are 14 residues in the CDR3. The V gene's germline CDR1 is SGDLS and CDR2 YYNGEE. V was cut by 2 bases and J by 8 bases, with 15 bases left in between. The CDR3 nucleotides read TGTGCCAGCAGCGTCCTCCAAGTCGGCGGTACGCAGTATTTT. Protein product: CASSVLQVGGTQYF.

This rearrangement joins TRBV5-1 to TRBJ1-1; D uncertain. The germline gives CDR1 SGHRS, CDR2 YFSETQ. This CDR3 is 13 amino acids long. Trimming shortened V by 1 base and J by 1 base, and 5 bases separated the two germline ends. CDR3 amino acids: CASSLTGNTEAFF. DNA of the CDR3: TGCGCCAGCAGCTTGACGGGGAACACTGAAGCTTTCTTT.

The V and J genes are TRBV5-1 and TRBJ2-7; 7 bases map to TRBD1. Germline lookup yields CDR1 SGHRS and CDR2 YFSETQ. Trimming at V came to 1 base and at J to 1 base, leaving 8 bases not matched to a gene. CDR3 length: 16 residues. The CDR3 region is CASSLNRGPASYEQYF. In DNA, the CDR3 is TGCGCCAGCAGCTTGAACAGGGGCCCGGCTTCCTACGAGCAGTACTTC.

The CDR3 sequence: CASSLPGGRGSQPQHF. The CDR3 DNA sequence: TGTGCCAGCAGTTTACCCGGGGGCAGGGGCAGTCAGCCCCAGCATTTT. The chain uses TRBV28 and TRBJ1-5; D possibly corresponds to TRBD1 (6 bases). CDR3 size: 16 residues. V shed 2 bases and J shed 6 bases, with 17 bases lying between them. Germline V CDR1 and CDR2: MDHEN, SYDVKM.

The chain couples TRBV7-9 to TRBJ2-5; 7 bases map to TRBD2. This CDR3 region has 16 residues. Germline V gene data show CDR1 as SEHNR and CDR2 as FQNEAQ (reference sequence). Trimming at V came to 7 bases and at J to 2 bases, leaving 13 bases not matched to a gene. The CDR3 nucleotides read TGTGCCAGCACCCCAGGGAGGGAAGTGGAACAAGAGACCCAGTACTTC. Protein: CASTPGREVEQETQYF.

This chain joins TRBV5-3 and TRBJ2-3; TRBD2 aligns across 8 bases. TRBV5-3 is filed as an ORF, its function uncertain. The CDR3 totals 17 residues. Trimming cost V 2 bases and J 2 bases; bases outside gene matches: 10. CDR3 sequence reads: CARSLTQRERVTDTQYF. The DNA for the CDR3 is TGTGCCAGAAGCTTAACCCAGCGGGAGAGGGTCACAGATACGCAGTATTTT.

The V call is TRBV19, the J call TRBJ1-5; D is ambiguous. There are 14 residues in the CDR3. Trimming removed 7 bases at V and 2 bases at J, with 12 bases between. Looked up from germline, CDR1 is LNHDA and CDR2 is SQIVND (reference sequence). The CDR3: CASTTQYGNQPQHF. The DNA for the CDR3 is TGTGCCAGTACCACCCAGTATGGCAATCAGCCCCAGCATTTT.

The chain carries TRBV7-6 and TRBJ1-3, with TRBD1 as a possible D gene (5 bases). The CDR3 has 16 amino acids. Germline V gene sequence: CDR1 SGHVS, CDR2 FNYEAQ. V lost 1 base to trimming and J lost 2 bases, with 12 bases between them. As DNA, the CDR3 is TGTGCCAGCAGCTTAGAGGCAGGGACCCCTGGAAACACCATATATTTT. Its protein product is CASSLEAGTPGNTIYF.

The chain uses TRBV5-4 and TRBJ2-2, with 11 bases identical to TRBD2. J was trimmed by 6 bases and V by 1 base; bases with no gene match: 5. CDR3 size: 16 residues. Germline V gene sequence: CDR1 SGHNT, CDR2 YYREEE (reference sequence). This CDR3 is CASSLSLAGGPGELFF. CDR3 DNA: TGTGCCAGCAGCTTGAGTCTAGCGGGAGGTCCCGGGGAGCTGTTTTTT. The variable domain in full, completed from reference TRBV5-4 and TRBJ2-2, reads ETGVTQSPTHLIKTRGQQVTLRCSSQSGHNTVSWYQQALGQGPQFIFQYYREEENGRGNFPPRFSGLQFPNYSSELNVNALELDDSALYLCASSLSLAGGPGELFFGEGSRLTVL.

The chain couples TRBV29-1 to TRBJ1-1; D is perhaps TRBD1 (6 bases). There are 14 residues in the CDR3. Trimming removed 4 bases from V and 4 bases from J, with 16 bases in between. Germline loops: CDR1 SQVTM, CDR2 ANQGSEA. The CDR3 bases are TGCAGCGTTGTTGGGGGCCGAGGGAGCACTGAAGCTTTCTTT. Translation: CSVVGGRGSTEAFF.

The V gene is TRBV27, the J gene TRBJ2-2; the D call may be TRBD1 or TRBD2 (5 bases each). This CDR3 is built from 18 residues. The V end lost 3 bases, the J end lost 3 bases, and 20 bases lay between the germline ends. The germline gives CDR1 MNHEY, CDR2 SMNVEV (reference sequence). The CDR3 DNA reads as TGTGCCAGCAGTTTTTCTCCACCCGGGTTGGGGGACACCGGGGAGCTGTTTTTT. This encodes CASSFSPPGLGDTGELFF.

The chain joins TRBV5-4 to TRBJ2-7; D is uncertain. The germline V gene has CDR1 SGHNT and CDR2 YYREEE (reference sequence). This CDR3 region has 14 residues. V was cut by 0 bases and J by 0 bases, with 7 bases left in between. As DNA, the CDR3 is TGTGCCAGCAGCTTGGAGCTAAGCTCCTACGAGCAGTACTTC. Amino acids: CASSLELSSYEQYF.

The rearrangement uses TRBV7-3 and TRBJ2-3, with D tentatively TRBD1 or TRBD2 (5 bases each). Trimming pared 3 bases from V and 0 bases from J, leaving 10 bases between. Germline loops: CDR1 SGHTA, CDR2 FQGTGA. This CDR3 has 15 amino acids. CDR3: CASSFRGRSTDTQYF. The CDR3 bases are TGTGCCAGCAGCTTTAGGGGACGGAGCACAGATACGCAGTATTTT.

The chain employs TRBV7-2 and TRBJ1-4; D perhaps matches TRBD1 (6 bases). V lost 1 base and J 2 bases, leaving 14 bases between the germline ends. The CDR3 is 17 amino acids. Germline CDR1 SGHTA, CDR2 FQGNSA. The chain's CDR3 is CASSLVRGRGTNEKLFF. The CDR3 DNA reads TGTGCCAGCAGCTTAGTCAGGGGTAGAGGTACTAATGAAAAACTGTTTTTT.

This clone was counted a few times. V usage is TRBV28 and J usage is TRBJ2-1, with D possibly matching TRBD1 (6 bases). The CDR3 consists of 15 residues. Germline lookup yields CDR1 MDHEN and CDR2 SYDVKM. Trimming took off 4 bases at V and 10 bases at J, with 20 bases between the two ends. CDR3 region: CASSSPPPRQVEQFF. CDR3 bases: TGTGCCAGCAGTTCCCCCCCTCCCAGACAGGTCGAGCAGTTCTTC. Full variable domain (missing parts from reference TRBV28 and TRBJ2-1): DVKVTQSSRYLVKRTGEKVFLECVQDMDHENMFWYRQDPGLGLRLIYFSYDVKMKEKGDIPEGYSVSREKKERFSLILESASTNQTSMYLCASSSPPPRQVEQFFGPGTRLTVL.

A single count supports this clone. The V and J genes are TRBV12-2 and TRBJ2-7. TRBV12-2 is reported as a pseudogene. CDR3 size: 16 residues. The CDR3 region is CASPEGEAGRSYEQYF. CDR3 nucleotides: TGTGCAAGTCCCGAGGGCGAGGCAGGGCGATCCTACGAGCAGTACTTC.

The chain uses TRBV27 and TRBJ1-5, with TRBD1 as a possible D gene (5 bases). CDR3 size: 17 residues. Germline lookup yields CDR1 MNHEY and CDR2 SMNVEV (reference sequence). V shed 5 bases and J shed 0 bases, with 17 bases lying between them. CDR3 loop: CASSTGGGAYSNQPQHF. Written as DNA, the CDR3 is TGTGCCAGCAGTACTGGGGGTGGGGCTTATAGCAATCAGCCCCAGCATTTT.

This chain joins TRBV30 and TRBJ2-6; tentatively, D is TRBD1 (7 bases). Trimming left V 5 bases short and J 0 bases short, with 17 bases between. There are 17 residues in the CDR3. Germline values: CDR1 GTSNPN, CDR2 SVGIG (reference sequence). Here the CDR3 DNA reads TGTGCCTGGGGAGGGCCAGGGGGTCGCTCTGGGGCCAACGTCCTGACTTTC. Translated, it gives CAWGGPGGRSGANVLTF.

Only one count was recorded for this clone. The chain joins TRBV13 to TRBJ2-5, with D perhaps given as TRBD1 or TRBD2 (5 bases each). Germline values: CDR1 PRHDT, CDR2 FYEKMQ (reference sequence). Trimming took 6 bases from V and 4 from J, leaving 21 bases between them. The CDR3 sequence is 16 residues long. The CDR3 bases are TGTGCCAGCAGTCCCTCCGGCCGCCCAGGGAGAGAGACCCAGTACTTC. This gives the protein CASSPSGRPGRETQYF.

The chain uses TRBV3-1 (or the pseudogene TRBV3-2) and TRBJ1-1; 8 bases are shared with TRBD1. CDR1 is LGHDT, CDR2 YNNKEL, per germline (reference sequence). The CDR3 covers 15 residues. V shed 5 bases, J shed 4 bases, and the junction held 9 bases outside the gene matches. The CDR3 loop reads CASSTLTGEGTEAFF. Written as DNA, the CDR3 is TGTGCCAGCAGCACCCTGACAGGGGAGGGCACTGAAGCTTTCTTT.

J is TRBJ1-2 and V is TRBV4-2; 7 nucleotides match TRBD1. The CDR3 totals 15 residues. The trim removed 1 base at V and 8 bases at J, leaving 10 bases unmatched. From germline, CDR1 is LGHNA and CDR2 YNFKEQ. The CDR3 loop is CASSQVERAGGGYTF. The CDR3 DNA sequence: TGTGCCAGCAGCCAAGTAGAGAGGGCAGGGGGAGGCTACACCTTC.

CDR3 residues: CASSLQGAFSYEQYF. The CDR3 nucleotides are TGTGCCAGTAGCCTACAGGGGGCTTTCTCCTACGAGCAGTACTTC. The chain joins TRBV6-2 or TRBV6-3 to TRBJ2-7; 9 nucleotides agree with TRBD1. The CDR3 has 15 amino acids. V lost 9 bases to trimming and J lost 0 bases; unmatched junction nucleotides: 9. The germline V gene has CDR1 MNHEY and CDR2 SVGEGT.

A word on this clone: At one of its ends the junction is not consistent with the germline gene, which may arise from a read error. The chain has TRBV11-2 and TRBJ2-1, with no clear D. There are 15 residues in the CDR3. Germline V gene data show CDR1 as SGHAT and CDR2 as FQNNGV. CDR3 in amino acids: CVSSQDWSSYNEQFF. CDR3 nucleotides: TGTGTCAGCAGCCAAGATTGGAGCTCCTACAATGAGCAGTTCTTC.